One sample yielded the 17 T cell receptor beta chains listed below, sequenced in a study of T cell responses to AZD1222 COVID-19 vaccine. Only in-frame clones appear in the TCRdb table, and some are missing; sequencing was by immunoSEQ multiplex PCR. The sample lists about 110,000 clones, 65% to 85% occurring once. The sample here was peripheral blood, taken on day 0 of AZD1222 vaccination. The receptors here all came from an adult in good health.

This clone was seen only a few times. The chain links TRBV6-2 or TRBV6-3 to TRBJ1-2; possible D gene TRBD1, 6 bases. Germline-derived CDR1 and CDR2 are MNHEY and SVGEGT. Deletions cut 6 bases from V and 6 bases from J, with 20 bases between. The CDR3 extends over 15 amino acids. The CDR3 spells CASSPRGGARNGYTF. CDR3 DNA: TGTGCCAGCAGCCCCCGCGGGGGGGCGCGGAATGGCTACACCTTC.

Written as DNA, the CDR3 is TGTGCCACCAGTGATTTTAATAGCGGGAACACCGGGGAGCTGTTTTTT. It codes for CATSDFNSGNTGELFF. The genes are TRBV24-1 and TRBJ2-2; TRBD2 might be the D (6 bases). Trimming pared 1 base from V and 1 base from J, leaving 9 bases between. Per the germline V gene, CDR1 is KGHDR and CDR2 is SFDVKD. The CDR3 is 16 residues long.

This chain joins TRBV7-3 and TRBJ1-3; D gene unclear. V was trimmed by 2 bases and J by 0 bases, leaving 5 bases between them. This CDR3 has 14 residues. Germline V gene sequence: CDR1 SGHTA, CDR2 FQGTGA. The DNA of the CDR3 is TGTGCCAGCAGCTTATTGATCTCTGGAAACACCATATATTTT. Protein product: CASSLLISGNTIYF.

This chain uses TRBV29-1 with TRBJ1-5; D not certain. The CDR3 is made up of 12 amino acids. The ends were cut back, 1 base at V and 7 bases at J, with 8 bases in the middle. Germline CDR1 and CDR2: SQVTM and ANQGSEA. The CDR3 reads CSVEVPGQPQHF. CDR3 coding DNA: TGCAGCGTTGAAGTACCCGGGCAGCCCCAGCATTTT. Filled out from reference TRBV29-1 and TRBJ1-5, the complete variable domain reads SAVISQKPSRDICQRGTSLTIQCQVDSQVTMMFWYRQQPGQSLTLIATANQGSEATYESGFVIDKFPISRPNLTFSTLTVSNMSPEDSSIYLCSVEVPGQPQHFGDGTRLSIL.

The gene calls are TRBV18 and TRBJ2-2; TRBD2 matches at 10 bases. Germline V lookup: CDR1 KGHSH, CDR2 LQKENI. Unmatched junction bases numbered 13, after V lost 5 bases and J lost 7 bases. The CDR3 is 17 amino acids. CDR3 nucleotides: TGTGCCAGCTCATCCCTGTCAGCGGGAGGGCTGAGCGGGGAGCTGTTTTTT. Encoded protein: CASSSLSAGGLSGELFF.

The rearrangement links TRBV7-2 to TRBJ2-3; 7 bases are a match to TRBD2. This CDR3 contains 14 residues. Germline V gives CDR1 SGHTA, CDR2 FQGNSA. Trimming removed 5 bases from V and 3 bases from J; junction bases left unmatched: 5. The CDR3 here is CASSHRDYTDTQYF. For the CDR3, the DNA is TGTGCCAGCAGCCACCGGGACTATACAGATACGCAGTATTTT.

The chain employs TRBV6-5 and TRBJ1-2; 9 bases fit TRBD1. Germline V gene sequence: CDR1 MNHEY, CDR2 SVGAGI. J gave up 7 bases and V 5 bases, and 8 bases lay outside the gene matches. This CDR3 has 14 residues. As DNA, the CDR3 is TGTGCCAGCAGTACGGGACAGGGATGGAGTGGCTACACCTTC. Translation gives CASSTGQGWSGYTF.

A few counts support this clone. The rearrangement links TRBV27 to TRBJ1-1; tentative D call: TRBD1 (6 bases). V lost 1 base and J 3 bases, leaving 15 bases between the germline ends. Germline values: CDR1 MNHEY, CDR2 SMNVEV (reference sequence). This CDR3 contains 16 residues. The CDR3 DNA reads TGTGCCAGCAGTTTATTGACCGGACAGTGGTACACTGAAGCTTTCTTT. Translation: CASSLLTGQWYTEAFF.

There are a few counts of this clone. This chain connects TRBV19 to TRBJ1-1, with D unresolved. V was shortened by 2 bases and J by 6 bases, with 7 bases between the two germline ends. Per germline, CDR1 LNHDA and CDR2 SQIVND (reference sequence). This CDR3 spans 12 amino acids. CDR3 coding DNA: TGTGCCAGTAGTATAAGAGGTCCTGAAGCTTTCTTT. The encoded protein is CASSIRGPEAFF.

This clone has a count of ten or more. The V call is TRBV9, the J call TRBJ1-2; D possibly corresponds to TRBD1 (5 bases). The CDR3 spans 15 residues. The ends were cut back, 1 base at V and 0 bases at J, with 10 bases in the middle. The V gene's germline CDR1 is SGDLS and CDR2 YYNGEE. The CDR3 is CASSVIPGPNYGYTF. Here the CDR3 DNA reads TGTGCCAGCAGCGTAATTCCAGGGCCTAACTATGGCTACACCTTC.

This clone has a handful of counts. This rearrangement joins TRBV18 to TRBJ2-2; D gene ambiguous. Germline V gene sequence: CDR1 KGHSH, CDR2 LQKENI. V lost 4 bases to trimming and J lost 6 bases, with 3 bases between them. The CDR3 loop spans 11 amino acids. The CDR3 DNA is TGTGCCAGCTCACGGGCCGGGGAGCTGTTTTTT. Protein product: CASSRAGELFF. The complete variable domain, with remaining parts taken from reference TRBV18 and TRBJ2-2, reads NAGVMQNPRHLVRRRGQEARLRCSPMKGHSHVYWYRQLPEEGLKFMVYLQKENIIDESGMPKERFSAEFPKEGPSILRIQQVVRGDSAAYFCASSRAGELFFGEGSRLTVL.

The rearrangement links TRBV24-1 to TRBJ1-2, with a tentative D call TRBD1 (6 bases). Trimming took off 0 bases at V and 4 bases at J, with 11 bases between the two ends. Germline loops: CDR1 KGHDR, CDR2 SFDVKD. This CDR3 is built from 15 residues. CDR3 in amino acids: CATSDLNSGVYGYTF. The CDR3 nucleotides read TGTGCCACCAGTGATTTGAATTCAGGGGTCTATGGCTACACCTTC.

The chain has TRBV27 and TRBJ2-7; D might be TRBD1 (6 bases). The germline gives CDR1 MNHEY, CDR2 SMNVEV (reference sequence). The CDR3 loop spans 15 amino acids. V gave up 5 bases and J gave up 5 bases, with 19 bases separating them. The CDR3 sequence: CASSPPGRGRNEQYF. For the CDR3, the DNA is TGTGCCAGCAGTCCCCCCGGCAGGGGAAGGAACGAGCAGTACTTC.

The chain couples TRBV7-2 to TRBJ1-1, with D unclear. Germline CDR1 SGHTA, CDR2 FQGNSA. With 1 base removed from V and 4 bases from J, the gap between germline ends came to 13 bases. This CDR3 is built from 15 residues. This CDR3 is CASSLVPGPGTEAFF. Written as DNA, the CDR3 is TGTGCCAGCAGCTTAGTGCCCGGGCCGGGCACTGAAGCTTTCTTT.

The chain carries TRBV6-5 and TRBJ2-5; D may be TRBD1 or TRBD2 (6 bases each). This CDR3 region has 14 residues. Per germline, CDR1 MNHEY and CDR2 SVGAGI. Trimming removed 8 bases from V and 4 bases from J, with 17 bases in between. Here the CDR3 DNA reads TGTGCCAGCTTCGGGGGCGGGGTCACAGAGACCCAGTACTTC. It translates to CASFGGGVTETQYF.

The rearrangement joins TRBV7-9 to TRBJ1-1, with 7 bases lining up with TRBD1. The CDR3 extends over 14 amino acids. CDR1 and CDR2 (germline): SEHNR, FQNEAQ (reference sequence). J lost 1 base, V lost 6 bases, and 5 bases had no gene match. The CDR3 region is CASRKQGGNTEAFF. The CDR3 nucleotides are TGTGCCAGCAGAAAGCAGGGGGGGAACACTGAAGCTTTCTTT.

This chain connects TRBV2 to TRBJ2-1; TRBD2 agrees at 10 bases. The V segment lost 2 bases and the J segment 4 bases; nucleotides outside the gene matches: 8. The CDR3 runs 17 residues. Germline V gives CDR1 SNHLY, CDR2 FYNNEI. The CDR3 DNA is TGTGCCAGCAGTGAAAGGAGGCTAGCGGGAGTTTACAATGAGCAGTTCTTC. Its protein product is CASSERRLAGVYNEQFF.